This T cell receptor beta chain was observed in a study of blood T cell repertoires in COVID-19. Study overall: The United States, Italy and Spain provided the acute and convalescent COVID-19 samples. Sample material is recorded as cDNA or gDNA derived from T cells, B-cell-depleted T cells, or PBMCs.

CDR1 is LNHDA and CDR2 is SQIVND in the germline V gene (reference sequence). V lost 3 bases and J lost 4; bases outside the gene matches: 5. The CDR3 extends over 14 amino acids. Measured with immunoSEQ multiplex PCR; TCRdb has only the in-frame clones, and not every one. This sample has around 77,000 clones, with about nine tenths found just once. The sequence came from an elderly woman with active or convalescent COVID-19. This chain joins TRBV19 and TRBJ1-1; 7 bases map to TRBD1. Sequencing was done on a sample of peripheral blood. CDR3 sequence (DNA): TGTGCCAGTAGTATGCTCTGGGACAGCACTGAAGCTTTCTTT. Its translation: CASSMLWDSTEAFF.